This T cell receptor (beta chain) was captured in a study of beta chain features in type 1 diabetes (dated 2018 in TCRdb). In the study overall: Mean age, gender distribution, total cell number and subset yield were not different between patients and healthy donors. The study compared TCRB repertoires of sorted circulating CD4+ T cell subsets between recently diagnosed type 1 diabetes patients and matched healthy donors. Regulatory and stem cell-like memory subsets were obtained from only 8 patients and roughly eight healthy donors, while naive and central memory subsets were obtained from all 30 or so donors. A total of 90 million to 130 million sorted cells were examined across all samples, and a strong correlation was observed between cell number per subset and RNA yield. Overall study results and their limits: Naive, central memory and regulatory TCRB repertoires appeared more similar among patients than among healthy donors. Because cDNA rather than genomic DNA was sequenced, highly expressing activated cells could have been over-represented, although no difference in activation and CD3 levels was found between groups. Because the HLA sub-analyses included only small numbers of individuals, any influence of HLA type on TCRB rearrangement was left unresolved. At VDJ recombination sites, type 1 diabetes patients had fewer insertions and more deleted nucleotides, which implies abnormalities in thymic rearrangement. Shorter templates might be favored by PCR, yet because patient and control samples were amplified and corrected together, any such skew would affect both groups equally. A moderate but significant shortening of TCRB CDR3 length was observed in type 1 diabetes patients in all four CD4+ subsets.

A single peripheral blood draw of approximately 120 mL on average was collected from each donor into heparinised tubes. A BD FACSAria II and a panel including CD45RO, CCR7, CD25, CD127, CD95 and CD27 were used to sort naive, central memory, regulatory and stem cell-like memory CD4+ T cells. All sorted populations exceeded 95% purity. PBMCs were isolated immediately by Lymphoprep density gradient centrifugation and stained directly without culture. So that batch effects would be minimized, each experiment stained and sorted samples in pairs, pairing one healthy donor with one patient. All of the isolated RNA was reverse transcribed with the High Capacity cDNA Reverse Transcription Kit, so expressed TCRB transcripts were sequenced. Deep immunoSEQ sequencing was applied to naive, central memory and regulatory T cell samples, giving an average of roughly 3.5 million total reads per sample. Sorted cells were lysed in RLT buffer and RNA was extracted with DNase-treated RNeasy Micro or Mini kits, depending on cell number. To prevent cross-contamination, each cell subset was processed individually, whereas patient and healthy donor samples were processed jointly. TCRB sequences were amplified from cDNA with the immunoSEQ multiplex PCR, producing 87-bp fragments spanning the CDR3 region. The amplicons were sequenced using the Illumina HiSeq platform. On the authors' methods: PCR bias was corrected computationally using synthetic template baselines, and reads within Hamming distance 2 were collapsed, with unmergeable singletons discarded. Reads were aligned to IMGT to assign V, D and J genes, CDR3 length, and insertions or deletions at six rearrangement sites. Clonotype counts were normalized to sorted cell number within each subset before computing true diversity and Gini coefficients with the tcR R package. The overlap coefficient, calculated on TCRB nucleotide sequences, was used to measure repertoire sharing. As a proxy for the pre-selection repertoire, out-of-frame TCRB sequences from naive cells were analyzed. This is the immuneACCESS table as TCRdb keeps it, with only in-frame sequences that have V and J called. A part of the clones is gone; compared with another copy, unresolved V genes explain less than half, and the rest is unexplained. From that table come the V and J calls and clone size; the DNA was used to work out D and trimming. This sample is represented by 200,000 to 300,000 clones; about a tenth of them were singletons. Of the sample, around 0.017% is held by the ten largest clones.

As to this clone: The antigen it binds to is not known. Qualities for individual bases were not recorded, and no much larger clone is one base off.

CDR1 and CDR2, looked up from the germline V gene, are MNHEY and SVGAGI. Compared with germline, V lacks 2 bases and J lacks 2 bases; bases without a gene match: 3. The CDR3 contains 16 residues, cysteine and phenylalanine counted. The read is trimmed to its CDR3 DNA, 48 bases read in frame from base 1. The source of this sequence is a man aged 25-40 years with type 1 diabetes. Material for sequencing was naive CD4+ T cells from blood. The cell subset or site label on this specimen signifies: true naive CD4+ T cells. The receptor chain draws on TRBV6-5 and TRBJ2-1; 10 of the junction bases match TRBD2. The DNA sequence reads TGTGCCAGCAGTTACCTAACTAGCGGGACCTACAATGAGCAGTTCTTC. This is translated as CASSYLTSGTYNEQFF.